The present TCR beta chain was sequenced within a study of T cell responses to AZD1222 COVID-19 vaccine. The study's findings and limits: Repertoires in all cases were sampled only once the peak T cell response had passed. Across spike, vaccine-associated CD4 TCRs were found, dominant at 160-218 and 743-854. Donors skewed white British and female; clonal diversity was possibly underestimated.

Clones were sequenced by immunoSEQ multiplex PCR, and TCRdb holds only the in-frame ones, with some missing. Of approximately 67,000 clones in the sample, 86% were seen once. Worth noting for this clone: The antigen is undetermined.

Trimming stripped 5 bases from V and 2 bases from J, with 10 bases between. This CDR3 has 13 residues. Germline V CDR1 and CDR2: KGHSH, LQKENI. This sample comprised peripheral blood, obtained on day 0 of AZD1222 vaccination. The TCR comes from an adult in good health. V usage is TRBV18 and J usage is TRBJ2-7; no firm D call. CDR3 loop: CASSGTRTYEQYF. DNA for the CDR3: TGTGCCAGCTCAGGTACCCGAACCTACGAGCAGTACTTC.